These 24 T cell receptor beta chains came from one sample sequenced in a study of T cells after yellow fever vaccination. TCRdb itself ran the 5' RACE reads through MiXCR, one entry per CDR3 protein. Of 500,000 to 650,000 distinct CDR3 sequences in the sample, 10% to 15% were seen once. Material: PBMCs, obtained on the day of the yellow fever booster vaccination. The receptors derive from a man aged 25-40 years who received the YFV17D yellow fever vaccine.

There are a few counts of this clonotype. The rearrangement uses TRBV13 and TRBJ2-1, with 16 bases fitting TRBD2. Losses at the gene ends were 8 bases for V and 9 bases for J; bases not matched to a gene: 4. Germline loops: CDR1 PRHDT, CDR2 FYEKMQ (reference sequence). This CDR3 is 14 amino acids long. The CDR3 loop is CASGTSGRVPEQFF. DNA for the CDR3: TGTGCCAGCGGGACTAGCGGGAGGGTACCTGAGCAGTTCTTC.

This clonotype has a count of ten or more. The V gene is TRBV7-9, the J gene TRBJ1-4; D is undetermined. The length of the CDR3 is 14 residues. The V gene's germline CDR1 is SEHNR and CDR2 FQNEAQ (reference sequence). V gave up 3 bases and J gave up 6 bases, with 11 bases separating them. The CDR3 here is CASSFSSGHEKLFF. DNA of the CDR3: TGTGCCAGCAGCTTCTCCAGTGGGCATGAAAAACTGTTTTTT. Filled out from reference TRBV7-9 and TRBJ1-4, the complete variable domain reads DTGVSQNPRHKITKRGQNVTFRCDPISEHNRLYWYRQTLGQGPEFLTYFQNEAQLEKSRLLSDRFSAERPKGSFSTLEIQRTEQGDSAMYLCASSFSSGHEKLFFGSGTQLSVL.

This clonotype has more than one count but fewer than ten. CDR3 residues: CASRLTRGLGYTF. In DNA form, the CDR3 reads TGTGCCAGCAGGTTGACCAGGGGGCTTGGCTACACCTTC. The chain combines TRBV11-2 with TRBJ1-2, with 8 bases matching TRBD1. CDR3 length: 13 amino acids. V lost 6 bases and J lost 7; bases outside the gene matches: 7. Germline CDR1 and CDR2: SGHAT and FQNNGV.

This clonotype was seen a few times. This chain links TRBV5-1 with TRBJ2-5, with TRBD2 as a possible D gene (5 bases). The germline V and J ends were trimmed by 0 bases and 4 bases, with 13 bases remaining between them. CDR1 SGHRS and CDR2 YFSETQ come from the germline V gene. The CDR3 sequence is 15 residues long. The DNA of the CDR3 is TGCGCCAGCAGCTTGGAAGCGTGGGAGTCAGAGACCCAGTACTTC. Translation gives CASSLEAWESETQYF.

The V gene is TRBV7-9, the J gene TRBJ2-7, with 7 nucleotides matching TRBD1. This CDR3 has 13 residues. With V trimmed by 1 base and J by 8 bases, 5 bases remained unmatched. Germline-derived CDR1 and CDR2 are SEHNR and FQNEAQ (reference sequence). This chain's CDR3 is CASSLDPGQQQYF. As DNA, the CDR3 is TGTGCCAGCAGCTTAGACCCGGGACAGCAGCAGTACTTC.

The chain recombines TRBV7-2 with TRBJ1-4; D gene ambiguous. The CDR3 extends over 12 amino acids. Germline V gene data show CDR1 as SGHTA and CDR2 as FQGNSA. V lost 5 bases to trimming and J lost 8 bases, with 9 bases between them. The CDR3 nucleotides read TGTGCCAGCAGCCCTGCGGGGGAAAAACTGTTTTTT. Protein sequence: CASSPAGEKLFF.

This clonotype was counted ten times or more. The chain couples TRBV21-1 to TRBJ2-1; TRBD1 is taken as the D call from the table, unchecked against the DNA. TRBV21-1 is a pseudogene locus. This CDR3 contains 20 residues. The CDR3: CASSKAPGWSGESSYNEQFF. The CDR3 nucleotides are TGTGCCAGCAGCAAAGCGCCAGGATGGTCGGGGGAGAGCTCCTACAATGAGCAGTTCTTC.

The CDR3 bases are TGTGCCAGCAGTATAAAATCGTTGTCCTCCTACGAGCAGTACTTC. Its translation: CASSIKSLSSYEQYF. V usage is TRBV6-2 or TRBV6-3 and J usage is TRBJ2-7, with D uncertain. From germline, CDR1 is MNHEY and CDR2 SVGEGT. The V and J ends lost 5 bases and 0 bases respectively, with 14 bases between them. This CDR3 comprises 15 residues.

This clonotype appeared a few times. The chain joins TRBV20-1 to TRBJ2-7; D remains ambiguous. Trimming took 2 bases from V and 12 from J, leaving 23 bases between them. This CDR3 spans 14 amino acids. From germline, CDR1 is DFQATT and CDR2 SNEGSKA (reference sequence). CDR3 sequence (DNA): TGCAGTGCTAGAACCTCCCCCGGGCCCCAGGTTTGGTACTTC. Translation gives CSARTSPGPQVWYF.

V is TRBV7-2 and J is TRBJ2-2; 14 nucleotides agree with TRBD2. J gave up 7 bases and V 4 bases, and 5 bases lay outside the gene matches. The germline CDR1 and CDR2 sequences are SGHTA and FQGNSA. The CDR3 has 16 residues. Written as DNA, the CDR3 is TGTGCCAGCAGCTCGGGGACTAGCGGGAGTGGCGGGGAGCTGTTTTTT. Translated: CASSSGTSGSGGELFF.

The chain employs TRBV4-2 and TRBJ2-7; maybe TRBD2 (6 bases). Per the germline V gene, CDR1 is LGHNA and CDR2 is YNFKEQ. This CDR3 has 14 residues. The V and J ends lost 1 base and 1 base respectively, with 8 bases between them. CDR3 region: CASSQVEGSYEQYF. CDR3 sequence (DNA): TGTGCCAGCAGCCAAGTGGAGGGGTCCTACGAGCAGTACTTC.

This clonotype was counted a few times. The chain's CDR3 is CSFGGTEAFF. Written as DNA, the CDR3 is TGCAGCTTCGGGGGGACTGAAGCTTTCTTT. The chain combines TRBV29-1 with TRBJ1-1; tentatively, D is TRBD1 (5 bases). CDR3 length equals 10 residues. V lost 8 bases, J lost 5 bases, and 9 bases lay in between. The germline V gene has CDR1 SQVTM and CDR2 ANQGSEA.

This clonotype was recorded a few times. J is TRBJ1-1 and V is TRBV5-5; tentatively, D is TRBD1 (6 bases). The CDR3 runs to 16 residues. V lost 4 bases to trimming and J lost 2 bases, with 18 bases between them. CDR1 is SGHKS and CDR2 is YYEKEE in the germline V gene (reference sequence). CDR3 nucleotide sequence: TGTGCCAGCAGCCTGGGCCCGACCAGGGGCAACACTGAAGCTTTCTTT. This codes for CASSLGPTRGNTEAFF.

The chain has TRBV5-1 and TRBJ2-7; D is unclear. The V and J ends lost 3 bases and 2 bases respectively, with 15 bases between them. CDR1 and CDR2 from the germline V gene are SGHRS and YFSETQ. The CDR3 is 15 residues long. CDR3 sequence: CASSSPPGKPYEQYF. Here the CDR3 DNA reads TGCGCCAGCAGCTCCCCCCCTGGCAAGCCCTACGAGCAGTACTTC.

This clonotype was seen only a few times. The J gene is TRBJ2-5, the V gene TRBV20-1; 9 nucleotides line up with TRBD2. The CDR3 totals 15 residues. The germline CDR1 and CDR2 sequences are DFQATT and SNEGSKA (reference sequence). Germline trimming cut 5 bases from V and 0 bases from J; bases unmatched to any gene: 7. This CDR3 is CSAEVAGGDQETQYF. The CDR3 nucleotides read TGCAGTGCTGAGGTGGCGGGAGGGGACCAAGAGACCCAGTACTTC.

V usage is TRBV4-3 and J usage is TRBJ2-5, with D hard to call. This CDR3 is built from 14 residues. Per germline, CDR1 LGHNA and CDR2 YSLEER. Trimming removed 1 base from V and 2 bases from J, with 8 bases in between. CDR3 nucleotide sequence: TGCGCCAGCAGCCAAGTTGGCCAGCAAGAGACCCAGTACTTC. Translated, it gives CASSQVGQQETQYF.

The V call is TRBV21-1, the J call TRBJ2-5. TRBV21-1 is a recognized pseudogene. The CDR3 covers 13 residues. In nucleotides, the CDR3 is TGTGCCAGCAGCGGCGGCCGTCAAGAGACCCAGTACTTC. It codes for CASSGGRQETQYF.

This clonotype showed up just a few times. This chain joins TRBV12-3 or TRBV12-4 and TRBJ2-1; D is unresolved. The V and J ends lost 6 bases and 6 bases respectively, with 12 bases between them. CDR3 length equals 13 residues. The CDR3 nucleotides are TGTGCCAGCAGCCTCGTAGAGGCCAATGAGCAGTTCTTC. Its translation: CASSLVEANEQFF.

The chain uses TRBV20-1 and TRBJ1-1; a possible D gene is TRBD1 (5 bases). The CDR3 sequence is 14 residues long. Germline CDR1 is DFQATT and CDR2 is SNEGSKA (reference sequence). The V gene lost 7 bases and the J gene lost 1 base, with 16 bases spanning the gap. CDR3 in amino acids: CSGIMAGPNTEAFF. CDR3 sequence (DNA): TGCAGTGGGATTATGGCAGGGCCGAACACTGAAGCTTTCTTT.

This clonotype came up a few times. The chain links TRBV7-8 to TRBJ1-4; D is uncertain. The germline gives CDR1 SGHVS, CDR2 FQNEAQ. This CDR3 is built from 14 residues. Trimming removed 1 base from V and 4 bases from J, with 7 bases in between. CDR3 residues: CASSLGRDNEKLFF. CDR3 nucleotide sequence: TGTGCCAGCAGCTTAGGTCGAGATAATGAAAAACTGTTTTTT. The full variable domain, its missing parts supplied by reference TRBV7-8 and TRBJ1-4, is GAGVSQSPRYKVAKRGQDVALRCDPISGHVSLFWYQQALGQGPEFLTYFQNEAQLDKSGLPSDRFFAERPEGSVSTLKIQRTQQEDSAVYLCASSLGRDNEKLFFGSGTQLSVL.

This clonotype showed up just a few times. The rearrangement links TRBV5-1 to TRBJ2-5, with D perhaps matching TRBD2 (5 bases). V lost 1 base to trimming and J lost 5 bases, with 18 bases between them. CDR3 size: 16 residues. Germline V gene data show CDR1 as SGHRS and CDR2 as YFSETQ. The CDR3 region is CASSLLGTGFGETQYF. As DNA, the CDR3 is TGCGCCAGCAGCTTGCTCGGCACGGGATTCGGGGAGACCCAGTACTTC.

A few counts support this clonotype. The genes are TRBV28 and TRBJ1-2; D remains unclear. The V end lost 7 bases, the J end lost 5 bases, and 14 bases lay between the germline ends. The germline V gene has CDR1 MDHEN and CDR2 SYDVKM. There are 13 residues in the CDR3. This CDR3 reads CASTEAAAYGYTF. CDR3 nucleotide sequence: TGTGCCAGCACCGAAGCGGCGGCATATGGCTACACCTTC.

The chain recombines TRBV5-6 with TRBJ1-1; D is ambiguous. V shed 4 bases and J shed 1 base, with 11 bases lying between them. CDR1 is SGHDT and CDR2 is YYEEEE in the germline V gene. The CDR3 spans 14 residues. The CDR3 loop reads CASSPGRENTEAFF. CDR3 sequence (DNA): TGTGCCAGCAGCCCCGGACGGGAGAACACTGAAGCTTTCTTT. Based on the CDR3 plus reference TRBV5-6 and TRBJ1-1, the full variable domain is DAGVTQSPTHLIKTRGQQVTLRCSPKSGHDTVSWYQQALGQGPQFIFQYYEEEERQRGNFPDRFSGHQFPNYSSELNVNALLLGDSALYLCASSPGRENTEAFFGQGTRLTVV.

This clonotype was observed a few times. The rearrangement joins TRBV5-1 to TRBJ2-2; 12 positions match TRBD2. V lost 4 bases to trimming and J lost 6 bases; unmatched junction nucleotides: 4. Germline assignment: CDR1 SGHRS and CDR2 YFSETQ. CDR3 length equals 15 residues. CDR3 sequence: CASSDPSGRAGELFF. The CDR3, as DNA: TGCGCCAGCAGCGACCCTAGCGGGAGGGCCGGGGAGCTGTTTTTT.